This T cell receptor (beta chain) was identified in a study of patients and donors after allogeneic stem cell transplantation (dated by TCRdb to about 2020). Library method: RT-PCR. Instrument used: NextSeq 550. Starting from the raw public reads, TCRdb applied fastp trimming at Q25, assembled clones with MiXCR and retained in-frame beta chains. Duplicate CDR3 protein sequences are folded into a single record with the most common DNA and genes. Present in this sample are 190,000 or so distinct CDR3 sequences, around 41% of which were seen just once. The top ten clonotypes cover around 35% of the sample. Comment on this clonotype: Its antigen remains undetermined. No clone much larger than this one lies a single base away; base qualities are absent.

CDR1 SGHRS and CDR2 YFSETQ are derived from the germline V gene. The germline ends are 15 bases apart after V is trimmed by 5 bases and J by 7 bases. The CDR3 goes from the cysteine to the phenylalanine over 13 residues. The CDR3 DNA has 39 bases and is translated from base 1. The TCR comes from a human donor who was either an allogeneic HSCT recipient or a stem cell or donor lymphocyte infusion donor (not recorded which). It is not recorded whose cells these are; they may come from a transplant donor. The rearranged chain carries TRBV5-1 and TRBJ1-1; D gene: possibly TRBD1, on 6 matching bases. Sequencing used blood, either unsorted or a sorted T cell fraction (not recorded which). The sequence in DNA is TGCGCCAGCAGTCCTACCGGGACACATGAAGCTTTCTTT. Protein translation: CASSPTGTHEAFF.